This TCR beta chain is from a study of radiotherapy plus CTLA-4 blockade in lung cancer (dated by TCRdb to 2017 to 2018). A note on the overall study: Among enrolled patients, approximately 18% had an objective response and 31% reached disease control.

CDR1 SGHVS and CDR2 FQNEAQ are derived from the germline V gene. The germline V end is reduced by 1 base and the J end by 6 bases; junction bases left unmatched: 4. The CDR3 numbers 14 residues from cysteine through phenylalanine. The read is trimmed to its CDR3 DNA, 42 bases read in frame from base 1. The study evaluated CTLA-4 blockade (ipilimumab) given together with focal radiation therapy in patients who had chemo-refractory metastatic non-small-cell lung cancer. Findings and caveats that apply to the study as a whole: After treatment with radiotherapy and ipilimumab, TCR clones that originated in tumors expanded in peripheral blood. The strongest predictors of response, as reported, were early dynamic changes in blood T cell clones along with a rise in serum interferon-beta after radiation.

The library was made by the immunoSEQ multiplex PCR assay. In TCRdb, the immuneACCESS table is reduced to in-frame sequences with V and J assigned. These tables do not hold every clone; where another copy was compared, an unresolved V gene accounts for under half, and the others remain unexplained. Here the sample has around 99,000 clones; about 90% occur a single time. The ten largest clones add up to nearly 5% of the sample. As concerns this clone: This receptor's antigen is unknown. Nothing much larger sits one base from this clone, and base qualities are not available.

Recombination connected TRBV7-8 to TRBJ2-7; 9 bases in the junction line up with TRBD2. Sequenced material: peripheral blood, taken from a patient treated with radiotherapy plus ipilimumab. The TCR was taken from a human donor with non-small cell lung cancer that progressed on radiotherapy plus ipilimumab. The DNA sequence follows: TGTGCCAGCAGCTTAGTGCTAGCGGGACGCGAGCAGTACTTC. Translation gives CASSLVLAGREQYF.